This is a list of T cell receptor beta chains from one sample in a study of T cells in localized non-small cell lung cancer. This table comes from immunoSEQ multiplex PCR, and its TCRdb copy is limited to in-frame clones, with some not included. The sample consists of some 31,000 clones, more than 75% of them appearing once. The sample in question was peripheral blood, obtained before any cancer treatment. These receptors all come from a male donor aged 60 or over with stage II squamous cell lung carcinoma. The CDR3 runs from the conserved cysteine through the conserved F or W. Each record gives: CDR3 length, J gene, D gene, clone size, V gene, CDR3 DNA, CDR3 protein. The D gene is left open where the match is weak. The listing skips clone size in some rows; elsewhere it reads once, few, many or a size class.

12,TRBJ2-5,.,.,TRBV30,TGTGCCTGGAGTTGGAGGCGCGAGACCCAGTACTTC,CAWSWRRETQYF
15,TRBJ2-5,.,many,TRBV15,TGTGCCACCAGCAGAGATGATGTGGAGGCAGAGACCCAGTACTTC,CATSRDDVEAETQYF
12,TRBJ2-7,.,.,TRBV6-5,TGTGCCAGCAGTTACGGGCTTGGCGAGCAGTACTTC,CASSYGLGEQYF
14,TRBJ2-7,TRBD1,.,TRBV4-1,TGCGCCAGCAGCCATGGACAGGGGGCTGGCGAGCAGTACTTC,CASSHGQGAGEQYF
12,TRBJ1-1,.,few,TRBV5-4,TGTGCCAGCAGCTTGCTGAACACTGAAGCTTTCTTT,CASSLLNTEAFF
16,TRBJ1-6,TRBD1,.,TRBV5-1,TGCGCCAGCAGCACAGGGACAGGAATAAATAATTCACCCCTCCACTTT,CASSTGTGINNSPLHF
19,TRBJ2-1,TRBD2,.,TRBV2,TGTGCCAGCAGTGGGGGTGCGGGAGTAAGGTCTAACTCCTACAATGAGCAGTTCTTC,CASSGGAGVRSNSYNEQFF
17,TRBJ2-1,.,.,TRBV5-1,TGCGCCAGCAGCTTGGAGGTAGCAGGACACCTCTACAATGAGCAGTTCTTC,CASSLEVAGHLYNEQFF
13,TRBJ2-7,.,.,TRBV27,TGTGCCAGCAGTCTAGCGTTCTCCTACGAGCAGTACTTC,CASSLAFSYEQYF
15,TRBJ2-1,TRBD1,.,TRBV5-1,TGCGCCAGCAGCTGGGGACAGCCGGGTCGTGATGAGCAGTTCTTC,CASSWGQPGRDEQFF
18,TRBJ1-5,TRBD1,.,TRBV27,TGTGCCAGCAGTTTAGGCCCCCTGACAGGGGGCAACAATCAGCCCCAGCATTTT,CASSLGPLTGGNNQPQHF
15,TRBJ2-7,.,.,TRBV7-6,TGTGCCAGCAGCTTAGGTTCCAGCGTATACTACGAGCAGTACTTC,CASSLGSSVYYEQYF
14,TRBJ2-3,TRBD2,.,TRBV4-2,TGTGCCAGCAGCCAGGGGGGGGATACAGATACGCAGTATTTT,CASSQGGDTDTQYF
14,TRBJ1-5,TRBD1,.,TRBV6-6,TGTGCCAGCAGTTTGGACAGGGATGATCAGCCCCAGCATTTT,CASSLDRDDQPQHF
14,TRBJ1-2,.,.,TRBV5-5,TGTGCCAGCAGCTTGAGGGGGGTAAACTATGGCTACACCTTC,CASSLRGVNYGYTF
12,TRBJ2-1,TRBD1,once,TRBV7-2,TGTGCCAGCAGCCCGACAGGGAATGAGCAGTTCTTC,CASSPTGNEQFF
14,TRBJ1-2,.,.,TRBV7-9,TGTGCCAGCAGCCGAGCATACCAAACGGATGGCTACACCTTC,CASSRAYQTDGYTF
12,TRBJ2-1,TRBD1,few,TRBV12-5,TGTGCTAGTGGTACAGGGGGCAATGAGCAGTTCTTC,CASGTGGNEQFF
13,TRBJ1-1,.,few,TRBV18,TGTGCCAGCTCACCATTTACGGGCACTGAAGCTTTCTTT,CASSPFTGTEAFF
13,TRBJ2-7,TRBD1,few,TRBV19,TGTGCCAGTAGTATCGGACAGGCCTACGAGCAGTACTTC,CASSIGQAYEQYF
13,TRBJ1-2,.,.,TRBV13,TGTGCCAGCAGCCCTAGTGGGAACTATGGCTACACCTTC,CASSPSGNYGYTF
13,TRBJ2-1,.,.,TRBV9,TGTGCCAGTAGCCTACAGGGAAGCTATGAGCAGTTCTTC,CASSLQGSYEQFF
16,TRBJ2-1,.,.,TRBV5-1,TGCGCCAGCAGCTTCATAGGAGGGCGGACCTACAATGAGCAGTTCTTC,CASSFIGGRTYNEQFF
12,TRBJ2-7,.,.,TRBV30,TGTGCCTGGAGTAAAGACAAGTACGAGCAGTACTTC,CAWSKDKYEQYF
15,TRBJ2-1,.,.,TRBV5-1,TGCGCCAGCAGCTTGGGTTATACCTGGGGTAATGAGCAGTTCTTC,CASSLGYTWGNEQFF
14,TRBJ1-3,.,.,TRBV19,TGTGCCAGTAGTGATCAGGGCGGTGGAAGCACCATATATTTT,CASSDQGGGSTIYF
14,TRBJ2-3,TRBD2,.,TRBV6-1,TGTGCCAGCATCCCTAGCGGGAGGACAGATACGCAGTATTTT,CASIPSGRTDTQYF
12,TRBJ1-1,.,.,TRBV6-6,TGTGCCAGCAGTTACCCGAGCACTGAAGCTTTCTTT,CASSYPSTEAFF
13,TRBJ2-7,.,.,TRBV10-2,TGCGCCAGCAGTGGGTCGAGGGACGGGCAGCAGTACTTC,CASSGSRDGQQYF
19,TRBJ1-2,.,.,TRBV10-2,TGCGCCAGCAGTGTTTTCCTCGGAGGTGTATGGCGTGGGGGTTATGGCTACACCTTC,CASSVFLGGVWRGGYGYTF
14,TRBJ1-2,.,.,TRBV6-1,TGTGCCAGCAGTGAGGGACCTTCAAACTATGGCTACACCTTC,CASSEGPSNYGYTF
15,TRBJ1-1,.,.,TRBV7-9,TGTGCCAGCATCTCTTACGGGGGCTGGACCACTGAAGCTTTCTTT,CASISYGGWTTEAFF
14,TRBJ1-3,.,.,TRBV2,TGTGCCAGCAGTGCCGGGTTCTCTGGAAACACCATATATTTT,CASSAGFSGNTIYF
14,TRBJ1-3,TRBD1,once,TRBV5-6,TGTGCCAGCAGCCAGACAGGGTCTGGAAACACCATATATTTT,CASSQTGSGNTIYF
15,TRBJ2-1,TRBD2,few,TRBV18,TGTGCCAGCTCACCGAGGCTAGCGGGAGAGGGTGAGCAGTTCTTC,CASSPRLAGEGEQFF
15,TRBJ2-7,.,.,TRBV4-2,TGTGCCAGCAGCCAAGCCAGTGGACAGAACTACGAGCAGTACTTC,CASSQASGQNYEQYF
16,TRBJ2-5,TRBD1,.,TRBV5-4,TGTGCCAGCAGCTACGCCGGGACAGGAGGCAAAGAGACCCAGTACTTC,CASSYAGTGGKETQYF
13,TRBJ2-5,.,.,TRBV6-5,TGTGCCAGCAGTTCCGAGGTCCAAGAGACCCAGTACTTC,CASSSEVQETQYF
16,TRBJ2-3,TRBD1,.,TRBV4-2,TGTGCCAGCAGCCAAGAAGTCAGGGGGCTGACAGATACGCAGTATTTT,CASSQEVRGLTDTQYF
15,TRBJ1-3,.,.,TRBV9,TGTGCCAGCAGCGTAGGGTCCCAGGGCTTAAACACCATATATTTT,CASSVGSQGLNTIYF
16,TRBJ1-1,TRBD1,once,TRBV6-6,TGTGCCAGCACCGGGGGGTGGGGACAGGGGTCCACTGAAGCTTTCTTT,CASTGGWGQGSTEAFF
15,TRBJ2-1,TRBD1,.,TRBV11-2,TGTGCCAGCAGCTTTTTCCCGGGACAGTCCAATGAGCAGTTCTTC,CASSFFPGQSNEQFF
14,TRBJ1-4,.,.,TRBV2,TGTGCCAGCAGGGAAGGGAGAAGTAATGAAAAACTGTTTTTT,CASREGRSNEKLFF